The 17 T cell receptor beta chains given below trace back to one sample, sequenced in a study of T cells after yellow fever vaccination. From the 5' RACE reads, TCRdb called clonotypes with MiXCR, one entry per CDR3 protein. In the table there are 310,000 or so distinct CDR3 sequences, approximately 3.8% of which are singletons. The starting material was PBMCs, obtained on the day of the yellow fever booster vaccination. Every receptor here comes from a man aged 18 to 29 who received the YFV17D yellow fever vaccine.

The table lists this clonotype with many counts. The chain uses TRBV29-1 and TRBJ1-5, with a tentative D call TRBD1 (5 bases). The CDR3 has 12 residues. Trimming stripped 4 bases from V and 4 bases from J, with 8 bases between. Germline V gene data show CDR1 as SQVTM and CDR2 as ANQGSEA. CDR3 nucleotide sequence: TGCAGCGTTGGGGGGGGAAATCAGCCCCAGCATTTT. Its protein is CSVGGGNQPQHF.

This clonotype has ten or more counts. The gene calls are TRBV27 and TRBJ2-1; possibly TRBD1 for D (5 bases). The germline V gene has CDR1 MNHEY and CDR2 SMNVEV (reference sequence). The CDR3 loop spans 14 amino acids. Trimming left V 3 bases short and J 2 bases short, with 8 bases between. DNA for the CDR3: TGTGCCAGCAGTTTTTTCAGGGCCTACAATGAGCAGTTCTTC. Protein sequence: CASSFFRAYNEQFF.

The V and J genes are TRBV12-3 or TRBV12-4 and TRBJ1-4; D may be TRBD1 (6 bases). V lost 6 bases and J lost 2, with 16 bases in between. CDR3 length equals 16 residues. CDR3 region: CASSPGWGATNEKLFF. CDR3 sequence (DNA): TGTGCCAGCAGCCCCGGGTGGGGGGCCACTAATGAAAAACTGTTTTTT.

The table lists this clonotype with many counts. The CDR3, as DNA: TGTGCCAGCAGTCCTAAAGGGGGCGGTAATAACACCGGGGAGCTGTTTTTT. It encodes CASSPKGGGNNTGELFF. V and J are TRBV12-3 or TRBV12-4 and TRBJ2-2; 7 nucleotides align to TRBD1. This CDR3 has 17 amino acids. V lost 5 bases, J lost 2 bases, and 11 bases stayed unmatched.

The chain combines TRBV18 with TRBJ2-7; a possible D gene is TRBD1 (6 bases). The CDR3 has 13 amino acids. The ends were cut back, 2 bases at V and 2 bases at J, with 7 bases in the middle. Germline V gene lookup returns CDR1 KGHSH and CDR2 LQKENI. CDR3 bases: TGTGCCAGCTCACCAGGACAGACCTACGAGCAGTACGTC. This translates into CASSPGQTYEQYV.

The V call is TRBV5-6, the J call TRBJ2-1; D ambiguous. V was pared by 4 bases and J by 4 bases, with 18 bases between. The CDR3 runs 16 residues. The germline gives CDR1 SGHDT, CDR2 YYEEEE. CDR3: CASSRPPEARYNEQFF. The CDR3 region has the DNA TGTGCCAGCAGCCGACCCCCTGAGGCTAGGTACAATGAGCAGTTCTTC.

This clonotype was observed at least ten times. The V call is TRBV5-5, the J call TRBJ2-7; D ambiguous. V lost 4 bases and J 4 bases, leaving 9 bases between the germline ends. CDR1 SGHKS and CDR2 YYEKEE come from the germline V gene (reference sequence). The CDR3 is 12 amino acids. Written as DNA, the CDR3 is TGTGCCAGCAGCCCTGGAGTTTACGAGCAGTACGTC. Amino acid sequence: CASSPGVYEQYV.

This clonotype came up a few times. The CDR3 spells CASSVRQGLSTDTQYF. In DNA form, the CDR3 reads TGTGCCAGCAGTGTAAGACAGGGACTCAGCACAGATACGCAGTATTTT. V usage is TRBV5-5 and J usage is TRBJ2-3; perhaps TRBD1 as D (7 bases). Germline CDR1 and CDR2: SGHKS and YYEKEE (reference sequence). V lost 5 bases and J lost 0, with 16 bases in between. The CDR3 has 16 residues.

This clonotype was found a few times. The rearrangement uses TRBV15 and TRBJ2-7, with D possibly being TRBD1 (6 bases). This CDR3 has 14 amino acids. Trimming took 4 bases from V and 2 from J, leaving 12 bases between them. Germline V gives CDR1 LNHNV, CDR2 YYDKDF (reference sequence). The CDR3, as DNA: TGTGCCACCAGCATCGCGACAGGAACCTACGAGCAGTACGTC. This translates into CATSIATGTYEQYV.

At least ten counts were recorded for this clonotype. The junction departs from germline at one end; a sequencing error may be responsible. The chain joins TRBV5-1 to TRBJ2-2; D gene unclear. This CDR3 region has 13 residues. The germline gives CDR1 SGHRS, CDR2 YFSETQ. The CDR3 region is CASSLDLTGELFF. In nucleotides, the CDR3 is TGTGCCAGCAGCTTAGACCTCACCGGGGAGCTGTTTTTT.

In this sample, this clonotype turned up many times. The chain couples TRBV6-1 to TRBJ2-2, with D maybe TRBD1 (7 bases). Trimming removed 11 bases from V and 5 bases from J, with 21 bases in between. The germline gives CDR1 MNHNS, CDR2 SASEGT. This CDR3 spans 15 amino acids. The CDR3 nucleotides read TGTGCCGCTAAAGGGGGCAGGGAGGAGACCGGGGAGCTGTTTTTT. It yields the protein CAAKGGREETGELFF.

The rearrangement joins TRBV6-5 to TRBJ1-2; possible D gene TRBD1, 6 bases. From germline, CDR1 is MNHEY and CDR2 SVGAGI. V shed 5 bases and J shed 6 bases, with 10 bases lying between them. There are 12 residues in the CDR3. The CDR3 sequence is CASSDQGNGYTF. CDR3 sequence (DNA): TGTGCCAGCAGTGATCAGGGGAATGGCTACACCTTC.

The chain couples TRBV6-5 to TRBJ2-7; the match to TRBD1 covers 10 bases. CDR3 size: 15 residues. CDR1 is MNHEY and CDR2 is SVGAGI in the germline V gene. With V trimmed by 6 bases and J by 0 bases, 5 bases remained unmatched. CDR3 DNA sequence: TGTGCCAGCAGAGCCGGGACAGGGGTCTCCTACGAGCAGTACTTC. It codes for CASRAGTGVSYEQYF.

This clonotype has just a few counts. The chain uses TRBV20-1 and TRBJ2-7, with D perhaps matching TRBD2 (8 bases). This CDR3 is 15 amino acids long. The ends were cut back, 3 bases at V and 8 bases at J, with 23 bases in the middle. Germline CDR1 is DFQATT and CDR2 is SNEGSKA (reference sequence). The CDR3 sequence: CSASNPGGGHGKQYF. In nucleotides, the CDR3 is TGCAGTGCTAGCAACCCGGGAGGGGGCCATGGGAAGCAGTACTTC.

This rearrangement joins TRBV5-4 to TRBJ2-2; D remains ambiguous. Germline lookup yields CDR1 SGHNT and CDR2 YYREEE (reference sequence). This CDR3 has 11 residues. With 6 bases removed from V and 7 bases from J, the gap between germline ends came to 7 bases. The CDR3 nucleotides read TGTGCCAGCAAGGAAGGCGGGGAGCTGTTTTTT. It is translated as CASKEGGELFF.

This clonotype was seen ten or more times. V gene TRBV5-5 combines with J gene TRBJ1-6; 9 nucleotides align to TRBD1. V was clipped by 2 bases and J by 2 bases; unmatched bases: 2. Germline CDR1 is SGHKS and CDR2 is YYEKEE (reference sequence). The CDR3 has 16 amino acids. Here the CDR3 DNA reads TGTGCCAGCAGCTTCGGGACAGGGACCTATAATTCACCCCTCCACTTT. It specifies CASSFGTGTYNSPLHF.

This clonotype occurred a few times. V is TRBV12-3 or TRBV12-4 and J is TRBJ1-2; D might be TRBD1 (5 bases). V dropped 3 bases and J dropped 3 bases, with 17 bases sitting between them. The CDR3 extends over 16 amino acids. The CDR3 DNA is TGTGCCAGCAGTTTTACGTCCAGGGTGGGGTACTATGGCTACACCTTC. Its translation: CASSFTSRVGYYGYTF.